This T cell receptor beta chain was sequenced during a study of cytomegalovirus exposure and HLA in healthy donors. The primer mix had 60 Vbeta and 13 Jbeta primers. Sequenced by immunoSEQ multiplex PCR; TCRdb stores in-frame clones only, minus some. The sample gives about 140,000 clones, over 60% of which show up once; roughly 1.3% is in the top ten. CDR3 length equals 15 residues. Per the germline V gene, CDR1 is SGHAT and CDR2 is FQDESV (reference sequence). The V gene end was trimmed by 3 bases and the J gene end by 6 bases; junction bases not matched to a gene: 8. The sample comprised PBMCs. This TCR was sampled from a male donor in good health and CMV-seropositive. The V call is TRBV11-1, the J call TRBJ2-1; 7 nucleotides align to TRBD2. The CDR3 reads CASSFGAGEVNEQFF. The DNA for the CDR3 is TGTGCCAGCAGCTTTGGCGCGGGGGAGGTCAATGAGCAGTTCTTC.